This T cell receptor (beta chain) was sequenced in a study of T cell responses to AZD1222 COVID-19 vaccine. Study results and limitations: CD4 TCRs covered the whole spike, strongest at regions 160-218 and 743-854. Per reports, nearly half of all spike-specific TCRs target regions that are unmutated in variants. Only a handful of AZD1222 recipients, five to seven in all, had baseline seropositivity.

Concerning this clone itself: What it binds is unknown.

Sequenced by immunoSEQ multiplex PCR; TCRdb stores in-frame clones only, minus some. The sample contains 100,000 to 120,000 clones, 80% to 95% of which appear only once. This TCR came from an adult who received the AZD1222 COVID-19 vaccine. The specimen was peripheral blood, collected 28 days after the second AZD1222 dose.

The DNA for the CDR3 is TGTGCCAGCAGATCCGGGACAGGGGGCTCCTACGAGCAGTACTTC. This translates into CASRSGTGGSYEQYF. The gene calls are TRBV5-4 and TRBJ2-7; 11 bases agree with TRBD1. This CDR3 is 15 amino acids long. The germline gives CDR1 SGHNT, CDR2 YYREEE (reference sequence). V lost 5 bases, J lost 0 bases, and 4 bases stayed unmatched.